The 24 T cell receptor beta chains below come from one sample, sequenced in a study of blood T cell repertoires in COVID-19. The table came from immunoSEQ multiplex PCR; TCRdb's copy has only in-frame clones and leaves some out. The repertoire consists of some 350,000 clones, with around 91% occurring once and the leading ten covering less than 3.5%. Source material: peripheral blood. These receptors were obtained from a woman between 18 and 30 years old who had recovered from COVID-19.

In its sample, this clone was seen once. V gene TRBV15 combines with J gene TRBJ1-1; D is undetermined. Germline V gives CDR1 LNHNV, CDR2 YYDKDF (reference sequence). The CDR3 runs to 14 residues. Trimming took off 0 bases at V and 3 bases at J, with 8 bases between the two ends. The CDR3: CATSRDRGDTEAFF. CDR3 DNA: TGTGCCACCAGCAGAGATCGGGGAGACACTGAAGCTTTCTTT.

The rearrangement links TRBV29-1 to TRBJ1-5; 7 bases line up with TRBD1. With V trimmed by 5 bases and J by 7 bases, 8 bases remained unmatched. The CDR3 runs to 13 residues. Germline V gene sequence: CDR1 SQVTM, CDR2 ANQGSEA. The CDR3 protein is CSVIASGGQPQHF. CDR3 nucleotides: TGCAGCGTTATTGCGTCAGGGGGGCAGCCCCAGCATTTT.

The chain is built from TRBV3-1 (or the pseudogene TRBV3-2) and TRBJ1-1; a possible D gene is TRBD1 (6 bases). CDR1 and CDR2 (germline): LGHDT, YNNKEL (reference sequence). V was clipped by 0 bases and J by 13 bases, with 12 bases between them. CDR3 size: 12 residues. CDR3 in DNA: TGTGCCAGCAGCCAAGATGGGGGGGCTGATTTCTTT. Translating gives CASSQDGGADFF.

The chain employs TRBV11-3 and TRBJ2-3; 8 bases are shared with TRBD2. V trimming: 2 bases; J trimming: 2 bases; junction bases outside the gene matches: 6. There are 16 residues in the CDR3. Germline assignment: CDR1 SGHNT and CDR2 YENEEA. The CDR3 reads CASSLLSGLVTDTQYF. The DNA of the CDR3 is TGTGCCAGCAGCTTATTATCGGGACTAGTCACAGATACGCAGTATTTT.

This rearrangement joins TRBV27 to TRBJ2-5, with 9 bases aligning to TRBD1. V lost 5 bases to trimming and J lost 5 bases; unmatched junction nucleotides: 9. This CDR3 contains 15 residues. Germline CDR1 MNHEY, CDR2 SMNVEV (reference sequence). This CDR3 reads CASSLTTGGGETQYF. The CDR3 coding sequence is TGTGCCAGCAGTCTAACGACAGGGGGAGGGGAGACCCAGTACTTC.

This chain uses TRBV11-2 with TRBJ2-3, with unresolved D. CDR3 length: 16 residues. Trimming removed 5 bases at V and 0 bases at J, with 15 bases between. Germline V gene sequence: CDR1 SGHAT, CDR2 FQNNGV. CDR3 sequence reads: CASSPLGGTSTDTQYF. CDR3 sequence (DNA): TGTGCCAGCAGCCCCCTCGGCGGAACTAGCACAGATACGCAGTATTTT.

The count of this clone is one. CDR3 region: CASSLEGRGQPQHF. As DNA, the CDR3 is TGTGCCAGCAGCTTGGAGGGCCGGGGTCAACCCCAGCATTTT. This chain uses TRBV5-6 with TRBJ1-5; unclear D gene. The CDR3 has 14 residues. Germline values: CDR1 SGHDT, CDR2 YYEEEE. Trimming removed 0 bases from V and 10 bases from J, with 14 bases in between.

V gene TRBV25-1 combines with J gene TRBJ1-6; tentatively, D is TRBD1 (5 bases). Trimming removed 1 base at V and 10 bases at J, with 14 bases between. CDR1 and CDR2 from the germline V gene are MGHDK and SYGVNS. The CDR3 length is 15 residues. DNA for the CDR3: TGTGCCAGCAGTGAATTCCGAGGGGCGGGATCACCCCTCCACTTT. This sequence encodes CASSEFRGAGSPLHF.

This clone was recorded a few times. The genes are TRBV6-6 and TRBJ1-2; 7 bases are shared with TRBD1. This CDR3 spans 11 amino acids. Germline-derived CDR1 and CDR2 are MNHNY and SVGAGI (reference sequence). Trimming at V came to 7 bases and at J to 6 bases, leaving 2 bases not matched to a gene. The CDR3 nucleotides read TGTGCCAGCACGAGGGGGCATGGCTACACCTTC. Residues: CASTRGHGYTF.

The rearrangement links TRBV6-5 to TRBJ2-1; tentatively, D is TRBD2 (6 bases). Germline V gene data show CDR1 as MNHEY and CDR2 as SVGAGI. The CDR3 totals 14 residues. V lost 6 bases, J lost 5 bases, and 14 bases lay in between. DNA of the CDR3: TGTGCCAGCAGAACCGGGGGAGAGAACAATGAGCAGTTCTTC. As protein: CASRTGGENNEQFF.

V is TRBV24-1 and J is TRBJ2-2; unclear D gene. CDR3 length: 11 amino acids. Germline V gene sequence: CDR1 KGHDR, CDR2 SFDVKD. Between the trimmed V and J ends, which lost 6 bases and 7 bases, there was a span of 5 bases. CDR3: CATSILGELFF. CDR3 in DNA: TGTGCCACCAGTATCCTCGGGGAGCTGTTTTTT.

A single count supports this clone. A read error may account for a junction end that differs from germline. The rearrangement uses TRBV11-2 and TRBJ2-3; 7 bases are shared with TRBD1. CDR3 length equals 15 residues. Germline V gene data show CDR1 as SGHAT and CDR2 as FQNNGV. CDR3: CASSYYRGSADAQYF. The CDR3 DNA reads as TGTGCCAGCAGCTACTACAGGGGCTCGGCAGATGCGCAGTATTTT. The variable domain in full, with the rest retrieved from reference TRBV11-2 and TRBJ2-3, is EAGVAQSPRYKIIEKRQSVAFWCNPISGHATLYWYQQILGQGPKLLIQFQNNGVVDDSQLPKDRFSAERLKGVDSTLKIQPAKLEDSAVYLCASSYYRGSADAQYFGPGTRLTVL.

The gene calls are TRBV4-1 and TRBJ2-1; 7 bases line up with TRBD2. The germline gives CDR1 MGHRA, CDR2 YSYEKL. CDR3 length: 16 amino acids. Trimming at V came to 1 base and at J to 0 bases, leaving 3 bases not matched to a gene. Written as DNA, the CDR3 is TGCGCCAGCAGCCAAGTTGGCGGGAGCTCCTACAATGAGCAGTTCTTC. Its protein is CASSQVGGSSYNEQFF.

The rearrangement links TRBV7-2 to TRBJ2-7, with 7 bases fitting TRBD1. CDR3 length equals 13 residues. From germline, CDR1 is SGHTA and CDR2 FQGNSA. After removal of 5 bases from V and 6 bases from J, the junction contained 7 bases not matched to a gene. CDR3 nucleotides: TGTGCCAGCAGCCCAAGGACAGGTATCGAGCAGTACGTC. Amino acid sequence: CASSPRTGIEQYV.

This clone was seen just once. The chain employs TRBV23-1 and TRBJ2-7, with 7 bases that match TRBD2. TRBV23-1 qualifies as an ORF whose function is uncertain. V dropped 4 bases and J dropped 5; count of bases not matched to a gene: 11. CDR3 size: 15 residues. The CDR3 DNA is TGCGCCAGCAGTCCTCGGCCTAGCGGCACGGACGAGCAGTACGTC. Encoded protein: CASSPRPSGTDEQYV.

This chain connects TRBV30 to TRBJ1-1; D uncertain. Germline assignment: CDR1 GTSNPN and CDR2 SVGIG (reference sequence). Trimming removed 1 base at V and 1 base at J, with 7 bases between. The CDR3 extends over 13 amino acids. CDR3 amino acids: CAWSEQPNTEAFF. As DNA, the CDR3 is TGTGCCTGGAGTGAACAGCCGAACACTGAAGCTTTCTTT. Based on the CDR3 plus reference TRBV30 and TRBJ1-1, the full variable domain is SQTIHQWPATLVQPVGSPLSLECTVEGTSNPNLYWYRQAAGRGLQLLFYSVGIGQISSEVPQNLSASRPQDRQFILSSKKLLLSDSGFYLCAWSEQPNTEAFFGQGTRLTVV.

In nucleotides, the CDR3 is TGCGCCAGCAGCCAAGTAGGAGTGTGGACAGATACGCAGTATTTT. Amino acids: CASSQVGVWTDTQYF. V is TRBV4-1 and J is TRBJ2-3, with no clear D. This CDR3 has 15 amino acids. With 1 base removed from V and 3 bases from J, the gap between germline ends came to 11 bases. Germline lookup yields CDR1 MGHRA and CDR2 YSYEKL.

Remarks on this clone: One end of the junction varies from germline; a read error may be responsible. The V gene is TRBV12-3 or TRBV12-4, the J gene TRBJ1-1; 8 nucleotides line up with TRBD1. CDR3 length: 13 residues. CDR3 in DNA: TGTGCGAGCACAGGGGGGTGGAACACTGAAGCTTTCTTT. The encoded protein is CASTGGWNTEAFF.

The chain links TRBV6-5 to TRBJ2-7, with 12 bases that match TRBD2. J was trimmed by 3 bases and V by 6 bases; bases with no gene match: 6. Germline values: CDR1 MNHEY, CDR2 SVGAGI. The CDR3 sequence is 15 residues long. In DNA form, the CDR3 reads TGTGCCAGCAGGTCAACTAGCGGGAGGCACTACGAGCAGTACGTC. This translates into CASRSTSGRHYEQYV.

The J gene is TRBJ2-7, the V gene TRBV21-1; the D call in the table, TRBD2, was not verified against the DNA. TRBV21-1 is a pseudogene locus. There are 15 residues in the CDR3. The CDR3 sequence: CASSKDLRESYEQYV. CDR3 nucleotides: TGTGCCAGCAGCAAAGATTTGCGGGAATCCTACGAGCAGTACGTC.

The chain joins TRBV3-1 (or the pseudogene TRBV3-2) to TRBJ2-1, with TRBD2 matching over 10 bases. The germline gives CDR1 LGHDT, CDR2 YNNKEL (reference sequence). The CDR3 is 15 residues long. With V trimmed by 4 bases and J by 2 bases, 2 bases remained unmatched. CDR3 loop: CASSRLAGAYNEQFF. Here the CDR3 DNA reads TGTGCCAGCAGCCGACTAGCGGGTGCCTACAATGAGCAGTTCTTC.

This chain joins TRBV6-1 and TRBJ1-1; 10 bases line up with TRBD1. This CDR3 comprises 16 residues. The germline CDR1 and CDR2 sequences are MNHNS and SASEGT. V shed 3 bases, J shed 1 base, and the junction held 5 bases outside the gene matches. The CDR3: CASSDRDRGPNTEAFF. The CDR3 nucleotides are TGTGCCAGCAGTGACCGGGACAGGGGTCCGAACACTGAAGCTTTCTTT.

This chain links TRBV6-2 or TRBV6-3 with TRBJ2-2; D call uncertain. Germline loops: CDR1 MNHEY, CDR2 SVGEGT. V lost 5 bases and J 7 bases, leaving 8 bases between the germline ends. The CDR3 length is 12 residues. The CDR3 DNA reads as TGTGCCAGCAGTCCCGGTTACGGGGAGCTGTTTTTT. Protein sequence: CASSPGYGELFF.

The chain couples TRBV29-1 to TRBJ2-2; a possible D gene is TRBD2 (5 bases). This CDR3 is built from 13 residues. Germline V gene lookup returns CDR1 SQVTM and CDR2 ANQGSEA. Trimming left V 5 bases short and J 3 bases short, with 10 bases between. Written as DNA, the CDR3 is TGCAGCGTTTCCGGACTCTACACCGGGGAGCTGTTTTTT. It yields the protein CSVSGLYTGELFF.